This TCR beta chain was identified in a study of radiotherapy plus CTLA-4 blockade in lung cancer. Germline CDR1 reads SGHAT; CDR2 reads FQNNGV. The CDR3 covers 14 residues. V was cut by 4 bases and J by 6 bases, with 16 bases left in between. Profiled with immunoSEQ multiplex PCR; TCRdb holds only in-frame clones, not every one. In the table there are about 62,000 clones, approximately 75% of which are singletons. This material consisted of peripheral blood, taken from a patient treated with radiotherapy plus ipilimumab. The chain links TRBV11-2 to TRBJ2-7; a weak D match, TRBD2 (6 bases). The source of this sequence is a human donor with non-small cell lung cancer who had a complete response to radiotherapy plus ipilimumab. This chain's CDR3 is CASSSLVQGGEQYV. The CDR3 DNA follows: TGTGCCAGCAGCTCTCTGGTGCAGGGAGGCGAGCAGTACGTC.